This section outlines one T cell receptor beta chain sequence together with its context. Its antigen is still unknown. These data are taken from a study of T cells expressing NK-cell markers. General study results and limits: In several donors, dominant NKG2C+ clonotypes were roughly 1.0-8% of CD8+ T cells. HCMV specificity of the expanded NKG2C+ T cell clones was not established.

The length of the CDR3 is 15 residues. Per the germline V gene, CDR1 is DFQATT and CDR2 is SNEGSKA (reference sequence). TCRdb re-called the 5' RACE reads, yielding one record per CDR3 amino acid sequence without DNA. The listing contains 500,000 to 600,000 distinct CDR3 sequences. Sequenced material: blood T cells: a sorted CD56 or NKG2C T cell subset, CD4+ or CD8+ T cells, or bulk PBMC T cells (not recorded which). V usage is TRBV20-1 and J usage is TRBJ2-7; TCRdb returns TRBD1, unconfirmable since there is no DNA. The receptor comes from a man between 18 and 29 years old in good health. This chain's CDR3 is CSANKPRGGSYEQYF.